What follows are 30 T cell receptor beta chains derived from one specimen sequenced in a study of blood T cell repertoires in COVID-19. This table comes from immunoSEQ multiplex PCR, and its TCRdb copy is limited to in-frame clones, with some not included. Altogether about 72,000 clones are present, just over 85% being singletons, with the ten largest covering about 8.1%. Sequenced material: peripheral blood. The source of these receptors is a man younger than 40 with acute or convalescent COVID-19.

This clone has a handful of counts. The chain uses TRBV9 and TRBJ2-1; no clear D gene. V was clipped by 7 bases and J by 9 bases, with 8 bases between them. In germline, CDR1 is SGDLS, CDR2 YYNGEE. The CDR3 has 10 residues. In DNA, the CDR3 is TGTGCCAGCGGTGGGCCTGAGCAGTTCTTC. Residues: CASGGPEQFF.

This chain joins TRBV28 and TRBJ2-5, with D perhaps matching TRBD1 (5 bases). The CDR3 is made up of 20 amino acids. Germline V gives CDR1 MDHEN, CDR2 SYDVKM. V lost 5 bases to trimming and J lost 5 bases, with 33 bases between them. The CDR3 region is CASSLSFKQDQGVRRETQYF. The CDR3 DNA follows: TGTGCCAGCAGTCTATCTTTCAAGCAGGACCAAGGGGTTCGCCGGGAGACCCAGTACTTC.

The chain recombines TRBV27 with TRBJ2-1; TRBD2 matches at 9 bases. The germline CDR1 and CDR2 sequences are MNHEY and SMNVEV (reference sequence). The CDR3 covers 14 residues. V gave up 4 bases and J gave up 5 bases; unmatched junction bases: 3. The CDR3 nucleotides read TGTGCCAGCAGTTATGGCGGGAGGGACAATGAGCAGTTCTTC. Translating gives CASSYGGRDNEQFF.

This rearrangement joins TRBV3-1 (or the pseudogene TRBV3-2) to TRBJ2-1; 9 nucleotides agree with TRBD1. Germline V gene sequence: CDR1 LGHDT, CDR2 YNNKEL (reference sequence). V trimming: 8 bases; J trimming: 3 bases; junction bases outside the gene matches: 5. This CDR3 comprises 14 residues. The CDR3 loop is CASSSTGGYNEQFF. The CDR3 region has the DNA TGTGCCAGCTCATCGACAGGGGGCTACAATGAGCAGTTCTTC.

The rearrangement links TRBV7-8 to TRBJ1-4, with D tentatively TRBD1 (6 bases). This CDR3 spans 14 amino acids. The ends were cut back, 7 bases at V and 2 bases at J, with 11 bases in the middle. CDR1 is SGHVS and CDR2 is FQNEAQ in the germline V gene. The CDR3 nucleotides are TGTGCCAGCACCCAGGGGTTTACTAATGAAAAACTGTTTTTT. Translating it yields CASTQGFTNEKLFF.

V usage is TRBV24-1 and J usage is TRBJ2-1; 9 positions agree with TRBD2. V lost 9 bases to trimming and J lost 6 bases; unmatched junction nucleotides: 11. The CDR3 has 15 residues. CDR1 is KGHDR and CDR2 is SFDVKD in the germline V gene. This CDR3 is CATGASGAGVNEQFF. The CDR3 DNA sequence: TGTGCCACCGGAGCTAGCGGGGCGGGGGTCAATGAGCAGTTCTTC.

This rearrangement joins TRBV10-2 to TRBJ2-7, with TRBD2 matching over 14 bases. The length of the CDR3 is 14 residues. Germline CDR1 and CDR2: WSHSY and SAAADI. Germline trimming cut 10 bases from V and 2 bases from J; bases unmatched to any gene: 4. The CDR3 region has the DNA TGCGCCATCCAGACTAGCGGGAGGGCCTACGAGCAGTACTTC. This gives the protein CAIQTSGRAYEQYF.

This chain links TRBV24-1 with TRBJ1-2; TRBD1 is a possible D gene (6 bases). V lost 4 bases and J 8 bases, leaving 16 bases between the germline ends. CDR3 length: 14 amino acids. Germline V gene lookup returns CDR1 KGHDR and CDR2 SFDVKD. The CDR3 spells CATSDPGQPGGYTF. CDR3 DNA: TGTGCCACCAGTGACCCAGGACAGCCGGGAGGCTACACCTTC.

The gene calls are TRBV5-1 and TRBJ2-3; 8 bases align to TRBD2. The CDR3 contains 17 residues. V gave up 0 bases and J gave up 2 bases; unmatched junction bases: 8. Looked up from germline, CDR1 is SGHRS and CDR2 is YFSETQ. The CDR3 nucleotides are TGCGCCAGCAGCTTGGTGGGCCTAGCGGGCTCCACAGATACGCAGTATTTT. The encoded protein is CASSLVGLAGSTDTQYF.

The chain links TRBV27 to TRBJ2-2; D is uncertain. The CDR3 covers 14 residues. Germline CDR1 and CDR2: MNHEY and SMNVEV (reference sequence). Trimming took 6 bases from V and 0 from J, leaving 8 bases between them. The CDR3 DNA reads TGTGCCAGCAGCCACAACACGAACACCGGGGAGCTGTTTTTT. Amino acids: CASSHNTNTGELFF.

The rearrangement links TRBV19 to TRBJ1-4, with D tentatively TRBD1 (5 bases). CDR1 and CDR2 (germline): LNHDA, SQIVND (reference sequence). The V end lost 4 bases, the J end lost 5 bases, and 11 bases lay between the germline ends. This CDR3 comprises 14 residues. The chain's CDR3 is CASSKPGKNEKLFF. In DNA, the CDR3 is TGTGCCAGTAGTAAGCCAGGGAAGAATGAAAAACTGTTTTTT.

The chain couples TRBV21-1 to TRBJ1-5; the table calls TRBD1, which could not be checked here. TRBV21-1 is designated a pseudogene. The CDR3 contains 19 residues. The CDR3: CASSKGGVDRGKSNQPQHF. For the CDR3, the DNA is TGTGCCAGCAGCAAAGGAGGGGTAGACAGGGGGAAAAGCAATCAGCCCCAGCATTTT.

This clone was counted a few times. The gene calls are TRBV4-3 and TRBJ1-1, with D perhaps matching TRBD1 (5 bases). CDR1 is LGHNA, CDR2 YSLEER, per germline. V was clipped by 0 bases and J by 1 base, with 15 bases between them. The CDR3 has 17 amino acids. The CDR3 coding sequence is TGCGCCAGCAGCCAAGATCTAAGGACACTAACGAACACTGAAGCTTTCTTT. This translates into CASSQDLRTLTNTEAFF.

The CDR3 region is CASSLLAFETQYF. As DNA, the CDR3 is TGTGCCAGCAGCTTACTCGCGTTTGAGACCCAGTACTTC. The chain employs TRBV5-5 and TRBJ2-5; D gene unclear. The CDR3 length is 13 residues. V lost 2 bases and J lost 5, with 10 bases in between. The V gene's germline CDR1 is SGHKS and CDR2 YYEKEE (reference sequence).

The rearrangement links TRBV19 to TRBJ1-2, with D unclear. The CDR3 extends over 15 amino acids. The V gene's germline CDR1 is LNHDA and CDR2 SQIVND (reference sequence). The V gene lost 3 bases and the J gene lost 7 bases, with 18 bases spanning the gap. The CDR3 sequence: CASSILGVTGVGYTF. The CDR3 nucleotides are TGTGCCAGTAGTATCCTCGGAGTTACCGGCGTTGGCTACACCTTC.

V and J are TRBV6-5 and TRBJ1-2; no clear D. CDR1 is MNHEY, CDR2 SVGAGI, per germline. V dropped 8 bases and J dropped 0 bases, with 7 bases sitting between them. The CDR3 sequence is 12 residues long. CDR3 region: CASAGSNYGYTF. The CDR3 coding sequence is TGTGCCAGCGCGGGGTCTAACTATGGCTACACCTTC.

This clone is a singleton in its sample. The genes are TRBV12-3 or TRBV12-4 and TRBJ2-1; D may be TRBD1 (5 bases). Trimming removed 5 bases from V and 10 bases from J, with 9 bases in between. The CDR3 has 11 residues. The CDR3 protein is CASSPDREQFF. The CDR3 region has the DNA TGTGCCAGCAGTCCCGACAGAGAGCAGTTCTTC.

J is TRBJ2-7 and V is TRBV28; D possibly corresponds to TRBD1 (5 bases). This CDR3 has 15 residues. The germline CDR1 and CDR2 sequences are MDHEN and SYDVKM. V was clipped by 2 bases and J by 0 bases, with 11 bases between them. DNA for the CDR3: TGTGCCAGCAGTTTAAGGACACCCGTCTCCTACGAGCAGTACTTC. Translated, it gives CASSLRTPVSYEQYF.

The chain carries TRBV19 and TRBJ2-4, with 8 bases lining up with TRBD1. This CDR3 is built from 16 residues. V lost 5 bases and J lost 0; bases outside the gene matches: 6. The germline CDR1 and CDR2 sequences are LNHDA and SQIVND (reference sequence). The CDR3: CASSGQGPVAKNIQYF. CDR3 sequence (DNA): TGTGCCAGTAGTGGACAGGGCCCCGTAGCCAAAAACATTCAGTACTTC. Drawing the rest from reference TRBV19 and TRBJ2-4, the complete variable domain is DGGITQSPKYLFRKEGQNVTLSCEQNLNHDAMYWYRQDPGQGLRLIYYSQIVNDFQKGDIAEGYSVSREKKESFPLTVTSAQKNPTAFYLCASSGQGPVAKNIQYFGAGTRLSVL.

CDR3 loop: CASSVWTGKEKLFF. DNA for the CDR3: TGTGCCAGCAGCGTCTGGACAGGGAAAGAAAAACTGTTTTTT. The chain uses TRBV11-2 and TRBJ1-4; 8 nucleotides line up with TRBD1. The J segment lost 8 bases and the V segment lost 5 bases, leaving 7 bases of the junction unmatched. This CDR3 has 14 residues. Looked up from germline, CDR1 is SGHAT and CDR2 is FQNNGV.

This clone was detected only once. V is TRBV6-6 and J is TRBJ1-2; TRBD1 matches at 7 bases. Germline V gene lookup returns CDR1 MNHNY and CDR2 SVGAGI (reference sequence). Trimming took 11 bases from V and 2 from J; bases not matched to a gene: 11. This CDR3 is 14 amino acids long. The CDR3 spells CAVGGGTANYGYTF. CDR3 in DNA: TGTGCCGTCGGGGGGGGGACAGCCAACTATGGCTACACCTTC.

This clone was observed a handful of times. This chain connects TRBV7-9 to TRBJ1-2; D unclear. CDR1 SEHNR and CDR2 FQNEAQ come from the germline V gene (reference sequence). The V gene lost 4 bases and the J gene lost 3 bases, with 6 bases spanning the gap. The CDR3 has 12 residues. The DNA for the CDR3 is TGTGCCAGCAGCTCCTCCGACTATGGCTACACCTTC. The encoded protein is CASSSSDYGYTF.

The J gene is TRBJ2-7, the V gene TRBV9; 8 bases are shared with TRBD2. V was pared by 0 bases and J by 0 bases, with 5 bases of the junction left unmatched. CDR3 length: 16 residues. CDR1 is SGDLS and CDR2 is YYNGEE in the germline V gene. The CDR3 DNA follows: TGTGCCAGCAGCGTAGAGGCTAGCGGGCTCTCCTACGAGCAGTACTTC. Translated, it gives CASSVEASGLSYEQYF.

The gene calls are TRBV7-6 and TRBJ2-5; a possible D gene is TRBD2 (5 bases). This CDR3 has 14 residues. Trimming removed 1 base at V and 2 bases at J, with 8 bases between. Per germline, CDR1 SGHVS and CDR2 FNYEAQ. The CDR3 DNA reads as TGTGCCAGCAGCTTAGGACTACAACAAGAGACCCAGTACTTC. Amino acid sequence: CASSLGLQQETQYF. Full variable domain (remainder filled in from reference TRBV7-6 and TRBJ2-5): GAGVSQSPRYKVTKRGQDVALRCDPISGHVSLYWYRQALGQGPEFLTYFNYEAQQDKSGLPNDRFSAERPEGSISTLTIQRTEQRDSAMYRCASSLGLQQETQYFGPGTRLLVL.

The rearrangement uses TRBV7-2 and TRBJ2-2; D unresolved. Germline CDR1 is SGHTA and CDR2 is FQGNSA. The CDR3 is 15 amino acids. V dropped 1 base and J dropped 1 base, with 7 bases sitting between them. The CDR3 protein is CASSLVAQNTGELFF. The CDR3 DNA sequence: TGTGCCAGCAGCTTAGTGGCCCAGAACACCGGGGAGCTGTTTTTT.

V usage is TRBV7-2 and J usage is TRBJ2-7; 7 bases match TRBD2. The germline V gene encodes CDR1 SGHTA and CDR2 FQGNSA. With V trimmed by 2 bases and J by 6 bases, 7 bases remained unmatched. This CDR3 has 14 residues. DNA for the CDR3: TGTGCCAGCAGCTTAACTAGCGACACCTCCGAGCAGTACTTC. Translating gives CASSLTSDTSEQYF.

The chain has TRBV11-2 and TRBJ1-1; possible D gene TRBD1, 5 bases. Trimming removed 2 bases at V and 3 bases at J, with 7 bases between. Germline CDR1 reads SGHAT; CDR2 reads FQNNGV. This CDR3 is built from 13 residues. CDR3 bases: TGTGCCAGCAGCTTATGGGGGGACACTGAAGCTTTCTTT. The encoded protein is CASSLWGDTEAFF.

The chain is built from TRBV10-1 and TRBJ2-3, with D unresolved. Germline values: CDR1 WNHNN, CDR2 SYGVQD (reference sequence). V was cut by 3 bases and J by 0 bases, with 4 bases left in between. There are 13 residues in the CDR3. This CDR3 reads CASSEHSTDTQYF. The DNA for the CDR3 is TGCGCCAGCAGTGAACACAGCACAGATACGCAGTATTTT.

The table lists this clone with a few counts. The gene calls are TRBV28 and TRBJ2-3; D uncertain. Germline V gene lookup returns CDR1 MDHEN and CDR2 SYDVKM. This CDR3 is built from 14 residues. V gave up 5 bases and J gave up 0 bases, with 9 bases separating them. In DNA form, the CDR3 reads TGTGCCAGCAGTCTTCAGTCTAGCACAGATACGCAGTATTTT. This codes for CASSLQSSTDTQYF.

The chain carries TRBV7-9 and TRBJ1-2; 7 nucleotides line up with TRBD1. This CDR3 spans 12 amino acids. The germline V gene encodes CDR1 SEHNR and CDR2 FQNEAQ (reference sequence). J was trimmed by 8 bases and V by 5 bases; bases with no gene match: 5. This CDR3 reads CASSRQGPGYTF. CDR3 sequence (DNA): TGTGCCAGCAGCCGACAGGGACCCGGCTACACCTTC. Full variable domain (remainder filled in from reference TRBV7-9 and TRBJ1-2): DTGVSQNPRHKITKRGQNVTFRCDPISEHNRLYWYRQTLGQGPEFLTYFQNEAQLEKSRLLSDRFSAERPKGSFSTLEIQRTEQGDSAMYLCASSRQGPGYTFGSGTRLTVV.